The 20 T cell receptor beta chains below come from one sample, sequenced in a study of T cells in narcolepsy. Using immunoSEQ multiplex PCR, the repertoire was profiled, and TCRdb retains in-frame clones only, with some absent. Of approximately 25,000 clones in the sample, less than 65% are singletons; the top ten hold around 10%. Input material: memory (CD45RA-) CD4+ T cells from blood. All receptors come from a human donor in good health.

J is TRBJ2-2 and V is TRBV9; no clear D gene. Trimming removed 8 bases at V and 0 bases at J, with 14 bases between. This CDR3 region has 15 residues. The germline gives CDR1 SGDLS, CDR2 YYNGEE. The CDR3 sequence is CASHKDASNTGELFF. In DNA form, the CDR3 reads TGTGCCAGTCACAAGGACGCTTCGAACACCGGGGAGCTGTTTTTT.

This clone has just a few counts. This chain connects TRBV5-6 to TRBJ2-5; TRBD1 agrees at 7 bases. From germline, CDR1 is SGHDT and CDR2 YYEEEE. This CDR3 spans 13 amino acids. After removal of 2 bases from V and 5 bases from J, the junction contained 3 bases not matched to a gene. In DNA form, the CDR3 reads TGTGCCAGCAGCTTCGACAGGGCGGAGACCCAGTACTTC. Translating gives CASSFDRAETQYF.

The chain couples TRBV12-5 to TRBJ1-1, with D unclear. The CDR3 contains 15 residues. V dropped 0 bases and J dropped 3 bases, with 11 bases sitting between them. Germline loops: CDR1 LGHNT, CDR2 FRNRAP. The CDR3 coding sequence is TGTGCTAGTGGTTTGGTCGTGGACGCTTACACTGAAGCTTTCTTT. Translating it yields CASGLVVDAYTEAFF.

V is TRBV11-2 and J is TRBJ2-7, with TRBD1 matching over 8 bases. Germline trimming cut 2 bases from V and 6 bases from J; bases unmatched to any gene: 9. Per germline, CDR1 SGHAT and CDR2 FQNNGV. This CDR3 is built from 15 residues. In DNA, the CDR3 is TGTGCCAGCAGCTTAAGGACGACAGGGGAAACCGAGCAGTACTTC. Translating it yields CASSLRTTGETEQYF. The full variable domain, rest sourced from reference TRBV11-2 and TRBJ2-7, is EAGVAQSPRYKIIEKRQSVAFWCNPISGHATLYWYQQILGQGPKLLIQFQNNGVVDDSQLPKDRFSAERLKGVDSTLKIQPAKLEDSAVYLCASSLRTTGETEQYFGPGTRLTVT.

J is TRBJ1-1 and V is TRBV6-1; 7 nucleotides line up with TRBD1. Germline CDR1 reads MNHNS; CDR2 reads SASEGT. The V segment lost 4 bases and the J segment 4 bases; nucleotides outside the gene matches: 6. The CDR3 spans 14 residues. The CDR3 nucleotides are TGTGCCAGCAGTGGCGTGACAGGGAGCACTGAAGCTTTCTTT. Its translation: CASSGVTGSTEAFF.

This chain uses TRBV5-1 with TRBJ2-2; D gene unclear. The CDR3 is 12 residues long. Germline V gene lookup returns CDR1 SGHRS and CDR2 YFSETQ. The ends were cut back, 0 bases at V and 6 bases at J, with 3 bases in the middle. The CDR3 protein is CASSLVPGELFF. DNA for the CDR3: TGCGCCAGCAGCTTGGTCCCCGGGGAGCTGTTTTTT.

CDR3 in amino acids: CASCGRAHNEQFF. CDR3 DNA sequence: TGTGCCAGCTGCGGGAGGGCCCACAATGAGCAGTTCTTC. This rearrangement joins TRBV13 to TRBJ2-1; 9 bases fit TRBD2. Trimming cost V 8 bases and J 5 bases; bases outside gene matches: 4. The CDR3 consists of 13 residues. Germline-derived CDR1 and CDR2 are PRHDT and FYEKMQ (reference sequence).

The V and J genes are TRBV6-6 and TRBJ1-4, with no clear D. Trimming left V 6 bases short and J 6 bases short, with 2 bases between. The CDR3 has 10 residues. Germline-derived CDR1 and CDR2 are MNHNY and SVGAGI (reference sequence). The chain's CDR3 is CASRDEKLFF. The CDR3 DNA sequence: TGTGCCAGCAGGGATGAAAAACTGTTTTTT.

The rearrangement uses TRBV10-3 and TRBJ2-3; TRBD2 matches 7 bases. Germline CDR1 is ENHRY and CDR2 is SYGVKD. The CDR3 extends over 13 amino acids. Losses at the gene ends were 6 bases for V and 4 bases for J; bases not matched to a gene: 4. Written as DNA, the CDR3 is TGTGCCATCAGAGTGGCGGGAGCAGATACGCAGTATTTT. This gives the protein CAIRVAGADTQYF.

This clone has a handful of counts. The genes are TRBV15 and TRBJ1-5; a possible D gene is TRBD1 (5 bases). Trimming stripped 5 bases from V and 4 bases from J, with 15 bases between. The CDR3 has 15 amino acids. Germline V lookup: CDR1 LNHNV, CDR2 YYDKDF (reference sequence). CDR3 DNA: TGTGCCACCAGCCTCGGGGGGAGTTGGAATCAGCCCCAGCATTTT. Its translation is CATSLGGSWNQPQHF.

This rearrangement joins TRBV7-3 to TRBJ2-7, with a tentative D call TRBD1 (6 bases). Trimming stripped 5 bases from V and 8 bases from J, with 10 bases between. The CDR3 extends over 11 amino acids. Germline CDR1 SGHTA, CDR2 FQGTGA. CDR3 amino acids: CASSPGTKQYF. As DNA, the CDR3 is TGTGCCAGCAGCCCCGGGACAAAGCAGTACTTC. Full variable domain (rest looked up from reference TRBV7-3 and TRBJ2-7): GAGVSQTPSNKVTEKGKYVELRCDPISGHTALYWYRQSLGQGPEFLIYFQGTGAADDSGLPNDRFFAVRPEGSVSTLKIQRTERGDSAVYLCASSPGTKQYFGPGTRLTVT.

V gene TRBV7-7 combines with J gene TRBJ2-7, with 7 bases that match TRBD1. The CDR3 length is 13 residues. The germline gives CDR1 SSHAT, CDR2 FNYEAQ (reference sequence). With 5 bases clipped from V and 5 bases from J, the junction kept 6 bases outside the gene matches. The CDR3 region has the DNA TGTGCCAGCAGCCCGGACAGGTCAAACGAGCAGTACTTC. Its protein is CASSPDRSNEQYF.

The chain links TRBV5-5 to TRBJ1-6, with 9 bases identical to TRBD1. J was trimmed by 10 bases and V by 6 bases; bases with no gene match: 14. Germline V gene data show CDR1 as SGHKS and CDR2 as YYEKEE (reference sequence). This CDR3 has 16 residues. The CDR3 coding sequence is TGTGCCAGCACCCTTACTGCGGACAGGGGTAGCTCACCCCTCCACTTT. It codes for CASTLTADRGSSPLHF.

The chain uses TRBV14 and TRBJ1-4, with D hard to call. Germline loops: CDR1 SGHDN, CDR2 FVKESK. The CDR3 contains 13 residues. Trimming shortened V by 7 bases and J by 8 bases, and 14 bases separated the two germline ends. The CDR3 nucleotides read TGTGCCAGCAAGAATGTGGGTAGCGAAAAACTGTTTTTT. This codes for CASKNVGSEKLFF.

For the CDR3, the DNA is TGTGCCAGCAGCCCTCTGGCGGGGGAGTCCCTTGATACGCAGTATTTT. Amino acid sequence: CASSPLAGESLDTQYF. This chain connects TRBV7-2 to TRBJ2-3, with 7 bases identical to TRBD2. Germline V lookup: CDR1 SGHTA, CDR2 FQGNSA. The CDR3 consists of 16 residues. The trim removed 5 bases at V and 6 bases at J, leaving 14 bases unmatched.

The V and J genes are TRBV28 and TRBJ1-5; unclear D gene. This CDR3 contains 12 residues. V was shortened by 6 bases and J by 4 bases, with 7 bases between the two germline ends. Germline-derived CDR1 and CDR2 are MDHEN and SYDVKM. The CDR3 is CASRTPNQPQHF. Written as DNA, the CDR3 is TGTGCCAGCAGGACACCTAATCAGCCCCAGCATTTT.

The CDR3 region is CASSRQGADQPQHF. For the CDR3, the DNA is TGTGCCAGTAGTAGACAGGGGGCCGATCAGCCCCAGCATTTT. This sequence joins TRBV19 and TRBJ1-5; 10 bases are shared with TRBD1. The junction had 2 bases not matched to a gene; V was cut back by 4 bases and J by 5 bases. CDR1 is LNHDA and CDR2 is SQIVND in the germline V gene (reference sequence). The CDR3 is 14 amino acids. The entire variable domain, with the rest obtained from reference TRBV19 and TRBJ1-5, is as follows: DGGITQSPKYLFRKEGQNVTLSCEQNLNHDAMYWYRQDPGQGLRLIYYSQIVNDFQKGDIAEGYSVSREKKESFPLTVTSAQKNPTAFYLCASSRQGADQPQHFGDGTRLSIL.

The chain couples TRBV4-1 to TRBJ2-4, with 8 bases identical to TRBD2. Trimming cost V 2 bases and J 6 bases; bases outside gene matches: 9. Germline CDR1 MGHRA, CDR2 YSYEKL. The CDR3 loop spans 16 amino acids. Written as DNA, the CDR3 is TGCGCCAGCAGCCAACCTACTAGCGCGGGAGGAAACATTCAGTACTTC. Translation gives CASSQPTSAGGNIQYF.

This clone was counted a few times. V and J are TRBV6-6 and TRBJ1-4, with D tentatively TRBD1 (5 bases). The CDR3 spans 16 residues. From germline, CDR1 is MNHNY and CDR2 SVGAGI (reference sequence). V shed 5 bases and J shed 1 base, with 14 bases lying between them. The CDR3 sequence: CASSGGGSGTNEKLFF. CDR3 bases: TGTGCCAGCAGTGGGGGGGGAAGCGGAACTAATGAAAAACTGTTTTTT.

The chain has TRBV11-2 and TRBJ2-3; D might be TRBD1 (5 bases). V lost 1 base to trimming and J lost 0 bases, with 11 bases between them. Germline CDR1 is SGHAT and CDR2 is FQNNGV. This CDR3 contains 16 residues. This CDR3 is CASSLVSGLSTDTQYF. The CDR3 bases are TGTGCCAGCAGCTTAGTTTCAGGGTTGAGCACAGATACGCAGTATTTT.